The entry below gives a single T cell receptor beta chain sequence along with its context. This entry comes from a study of blood T cell repertoires in COVID-19. Study context: There were acute and convalescent COVID-19 samples, and they came from the United States, Italy and Spain. In each case, the material was cDNA or gDNA derived from T cells, B-cell-depleted T cells, or PBMCs.

With V trimmed by 5 bases and J by 1 base, 5 bases remained unmatched. Germline V gene data show CDR1 as SGHTA and CDR2 as FQGNSA. The CDR3 has 16 residues. Original data processing: Estimation of nucleated cell counts relied on the amplification of reference gene primers. Sequenced by immunoSEQ multiplex PCR; TCRdb stores in-frame clones only, minus some. Clone size and the V and J calls come from that table; the DNA yielded D and trimming. The table lists roughly 670,000 clones, more than 80% of them singletons. This receptor was obtained from a woman younger than 30 with acute or convalescent COVID-19. Sequencing was performed on peripheral blood. The rearrangement uses TRBV7-2 and TRBJ1-3; TRBD1 aligns across 10 bases. Written as DNA, the CDR3 is TGTGCCAGCAGCCCAAGACAGGGGGCTTCTGGAAACACCATATATTTT. Translated, it gives CASSPRQGASGNTIYF.